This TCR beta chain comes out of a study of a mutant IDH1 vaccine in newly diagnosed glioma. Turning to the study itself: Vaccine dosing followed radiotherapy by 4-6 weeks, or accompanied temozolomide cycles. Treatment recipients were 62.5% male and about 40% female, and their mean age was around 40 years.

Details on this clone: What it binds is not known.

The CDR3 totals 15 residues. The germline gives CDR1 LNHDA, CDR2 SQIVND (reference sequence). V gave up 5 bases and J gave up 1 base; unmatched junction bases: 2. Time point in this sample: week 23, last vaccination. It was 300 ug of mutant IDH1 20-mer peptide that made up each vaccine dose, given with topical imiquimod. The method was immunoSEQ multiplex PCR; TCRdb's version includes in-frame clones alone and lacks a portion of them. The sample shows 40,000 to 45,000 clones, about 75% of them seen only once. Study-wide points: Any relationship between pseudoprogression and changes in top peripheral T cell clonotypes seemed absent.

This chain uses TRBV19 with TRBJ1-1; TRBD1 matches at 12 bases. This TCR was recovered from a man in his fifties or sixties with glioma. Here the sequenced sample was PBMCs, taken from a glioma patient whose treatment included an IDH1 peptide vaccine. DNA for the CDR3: TGTGCCAGTAGTCCGGGACAGGGGGCGAACACTGAAGCTTTCTTT. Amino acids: CASSPGQGANTEAFF.